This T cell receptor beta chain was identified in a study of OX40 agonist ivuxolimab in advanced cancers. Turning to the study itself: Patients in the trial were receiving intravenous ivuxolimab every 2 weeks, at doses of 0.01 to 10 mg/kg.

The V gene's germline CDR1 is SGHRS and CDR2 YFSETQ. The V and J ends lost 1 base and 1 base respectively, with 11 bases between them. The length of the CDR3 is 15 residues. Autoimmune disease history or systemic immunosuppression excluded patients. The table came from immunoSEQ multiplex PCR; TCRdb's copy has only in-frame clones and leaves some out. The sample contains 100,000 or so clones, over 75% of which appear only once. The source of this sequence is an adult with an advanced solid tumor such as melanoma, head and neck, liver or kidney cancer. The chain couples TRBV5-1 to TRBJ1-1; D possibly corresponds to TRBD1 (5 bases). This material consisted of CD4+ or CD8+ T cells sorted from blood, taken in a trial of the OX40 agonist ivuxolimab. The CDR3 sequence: CASSLRADRNTEAFF. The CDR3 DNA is TGCGCCAGCAGCTTGAGAGCCGACAGGAACACTGAAGCTTTCTTT.